Listed below are T cell receptor beta chains from one sample, sequenced in a study of vaccination effects on CD4 cells after COVID-19. The repertoire was sequenced with immunoSEQ multiplex PCR; TCRdb's copy has only in-frame clones and lacks some. The table records 25,000 to 30,000 clones, under 85% of them present only once. The antigens these receptors bind are not known. The sample was CD4+ T cells from PBMCs cultured with SARS-CoV-2 spike peptides, taken before COVID-19 vaccination. Receptors originate from a human donor who received a COVID-19 vaccine. Both conserved end residues are part of each CDR3. The D gene is left open where the match is weak. A row's size may be missing; if present it is once, few, many or a size class.

v_gene	d_gene	j_gene	abundance	CDR3nt	CDR3aa
TRBV9	TRBD2	TRBJ2-3	few	TGTGCCAGCAGCGTAGGGACTAGCGCCAGCACAGATACGCAGTATTTT	CASSVGTSASTDTQYF
TRBV30	TRBD2	TRBJ2-3	.	TGTGCCTGGAGTATCGGACTAGCGGGATTCACAGATACGCAGTATTTT	CAWSIGLAGFTDTQYF
TRBV19	.	TRBJ1-2	.	TGTGCCAGTAGTATATTCTCCGGCTACACCTTC	CASSIFSGYTF
TRBV7-3	TRBD2	TRBJ2-3	.	TGTGCCAGCAGCCCGCCCCCCTGGGCGGGGGAGGGAGATACGCAGTATTTT	CASSPPPWAGEGDTQYF
TRBV2	.	TRBJ1-2	.	TGTGCCAGCTCCAGGACCGGGTATGGCTACACCTTC	CASSRTGYGYTF
TRBV2	TRBD1	TRBJ1-2	.	TGTGCCAGCAGGTCCCGGACAGGGGGCGGTGGCTACACCTTC	CASRSRTGGGGYTF
TRBV6-1	.	TRBJ1-2	.	TGTGCCAGCAGTGTCGTACGAAGAGACCGGGGAAGCTATGGCTACACCTTC	CASSVVRRDRGSYGYTF
TRBV5-1	TRBD2	TRBJ2-5	.	TGCGCCAGCAGCCCGGGGGGGTTGGGCAACCAAGAGACCCAGTACTTC	CASSPGGLGNQETQYF
TRBV12-1	.	TRBJ1-1	few	TGTGCCAGCAGCTTCAGGGGGCTAGAAGCTTTCTTT	CASSFRGLEAFF
TRBV30	.	TRBJ1-4	.	TGTGCCTGGAGTGTACAGGCTAGGGATGATGAAAAACTGTTTTTT	CAWSVQARDDEKLFF
TRBV2	.	TRBJ1-2	.	TGTGCCAGCAGTGAAAAGGGAGGGTATGGCTACACCTTC	CASSEKGGYGYTF
TRBV7-8	TRBD1	TRBJ1-4	few	TGTGCCAGCAGCCTCCGCCGGGACAGTCATGAAAAACTGTTTTTT	CASSLRRDSHEKLFF
TRBV5-5	TRBD1	TRBJ1-2	once	TGTGCCAGCAGCTTGGACAGCCACGGGACAGGCTATGGCTACACCTTC	CASSLDSHGTGYGYTF
TRBV7-2	TRBD2	TRBJ2-7	.	TGTGCCAGCAGCTCCTCGTCCGGGACTAGTCGCTACGAGCAGTACTTC	CASSSSSGTSRYEQYF
TRBV28	.	TRBJ2-7	.	TGTGCCAGCAGTTTGGTGAGGAATCGATACGAGCAGTACTTC	CASSLVRNRYEQYF
TRBV4-2	TRBD2	TRBJ2-5	.	TGTGCCAGCAGCCAAATAGCGGGGGGAGAGACCCAGTACTTC	CASSQIAGGETQYF
TRBV18	.	TRBJ2-7	.	TGTGCCAGCTCACCAACCGCCCCCCGGGAGCAGTACTTC	CASSPTAPREQYF
TRBV30	.	TRBJ2-7	.	TGTGCCTCTCACCCACCTACAGGGACCAACGAGCAGTACTTC	CASHPPTGTNEQYF
TRBV7-9	TRBD2	TRBJ2-3	.	TGTGCCAGCAGCCCCGGACTAGCGGGAGATACGCAGTATTTT	CASSPGLAGDTQYF
TRBV5-6	.	TRBJ2-1	.	TGTGCCAGCAGCTTGGTCGCCCTAGCGAGAGTCTCCTACAATGAGCAGTTCTTC	CASSLVALARVSYNEQFF
TRBV5-4	.	TRBJ1-2	.	TGTGCCAGCAGCCCGAGCGGGGGGAGGGCCGCCTATGGCTACACCTTC	CASSPSGGRAAYGYTF
TRBV11-2	.	TRBJ2-7	once	TGTGCCAGCAGCTTATCAGGGTTCTACGAGCAGTACTTC	CASSLSGFYEQYF
TRBV19	.	TRBJ1-5	.	TGTGCCAGTAGTAAAGGACTGTCGGCTGGGGATCAGCCCCAGCATTTT	CASSKGLSAGDQPQHF
TRBV20-1	TRBD1	TRBJ1-2	few	TGCAGTGCTAGTAGTTCCGGGACAGACTATGGCTACACCTTC	CSASSSGTDYGYTF
TRBV12-5	.	TRBJ1-1	few	TGTGCTAGTGGTTTGGTACGGGAGACCCAAGCTTTCTTT	CASGLVRETQAFF
TRBV5-4	.	TRBJ1-2	.	TGTGCCAGCAGCTTGGCACAGACCCTCTATGGCTACACCTTC	CASSLAQTLYGYTF